The clone carrying this T cell receptor beta chain was counted at least ten times. The antigen remains unidentified. The observed sequence ends 3 residues before the CDR3 terminus, with the missing tail filled in from the germline J gene. The CDR3 loop spans 14 amino acids. Germline CDR1 is GTSNPN and CDR2 is SVGIG (reference sequence). Trimming shortened V by 5 bases and J by 7 bases, and 17 bases separated the two germline ends. This specimen comes from a study of T cell clonality in common variable immunodeficiency. Blood samples were heparinized, 5 to 8 ml per donor. Overall study findings and caveats: CVID subjects showed higher TCRbeta clonality than healthy controls. Repertoire-complication correlations in CVID were limited by patient heterogeneity. Common variable immunodeficiency TCR beta sequences reportedly had fewer deletions and N-nucleotide insertions.

Assay: immunoSEQ multiplex PCR; the TCRdb copy retains only in-frame clones and omits some. The sample has 20,000 or so clones, none seen only once; the top ten hold 2.5% to 3%. The chain is built from TRBV30 and TRBJ1-4, with TRBD1 as a possible D gene (5 bases). The clonotype was recovered from a human donor with common variable immunodeficiency. Sequenced material: peripheral blood mononuclear cells. The sequenced part of the CDR3 DNA is TGTGCCTGGGGCGATCAGGGAACGGCTGAAAAA. Protein: CAWGDQGTAEK. The entire CDR3 is CAWGDQGTAEKLFF.